Following are 14 T cell receptor beta chains from one sample sequenced in a study of a mutant IDH1 vaccine in newly diagnosed glioma. Sequencing used immunoSEQ multiplex PCR; TCRdb keeps in-frame clones, though not all of them. The sample holds tens of thousands of clones; more than 70% are singletons and the top ten take around 4.9%. Time point here: week 5, during vaccination. Each vaccine dose was 300 ug of mutant IDH1 20-mer peptide, with topical imiquimod. No antigen has been identified for these receptors. Material: PBMCs, obtained from a glioma patient whose treatment included an IDH1 peptide vaccine. All receptors derive from a man in his fifties or sixties with glioma.

This clone has just a few counts. V gene TRBV18 combines with J gene TRBJ1-1; D is ambiguous. In germline, CDR1 is KGHSH, CDR2 LQKENI. The CDR3 sequence is 13 residues long. The V end lost 3 bases, the J end lost 5 bases, and 10 bases lay between the germline ends. CDR3 DNA sequence: TGTGCCAGCTCACCTGGGGTTGAAACTGAAGCTTTCTTT. It is translated as CASSPGVETEAFF.

The V gene is TRBV6-1, the J gene TRBJ1-2; D is uncertain. Trimming took off 3 bases at V and 2 bases at J, with 7 bases between the two ends. The CDR3 loop spans 13 amino acids. Germline-derived CDR1 and CDR2 are MNHNS and SASEGT. This CDR3 is CASSEALNYGYTF. CDR3 bases: TGTGCCAGCAGTGAGGCTCTAAACTATGGCTACACCTTC.

The rearrangement joins TRBV10-3 to TRBJ2-2; 11 positions agree with TRBD2. Germline V gene data show CDR1 as ENHRY and CDR2 as SYGVKD. The CDR3 is 15 amino acids. V was clipped by 8 bases and J by 2 bases; unmatched bases: 4. The CDR3 loop is CAIPTSGRNTGELFF. CDR3 sequence (DNA): TGTGCCATCCCCACTAGCGGGAGAAACACCGGGGAGCTGTTTTTT.

The chain uses TRBV5-1 and TRBJ1-3; 7 bases agree with TRBD1. The V and J ends lost 4 bases and 4 bases, in that order; junction bases with no gene match: 8. This CDR3 region has 15 residues. Germline V gives CDR1 SGHRS, CDR2 YFSETQ. As DNA, the CDR3 is TGCGCCAGCAGCCTGGACGGACAGGCCGGAAACACCATATATTTT. It encodes CASSLDGQAGNTIYF.

This clone is a singleton in its sample. The genes are TRBV5-1 and TRBJ2-2; D remains ambiguous. V was clipped by 0 bases and J by 4 bases, with 10 bases between them. The CDR3 runs 15 residues. The germline gives CDR1 SGHRS, CDR2 YFSETQ. The CDR3 loop is CASSLAPGFTGELFF. The CDR3 nucleotides read TGCGCCAGCAGCTTGGCCCCGGGCTTCACCGGGGAGCTGTTTTTT.

V usage is TRBV7-2 and J usage is TRBJ1-1, with 7 nucleotides matching TRBD1. Germline-derived CDR1 and CDR2 are SGHTA and FQGNSA. V lost 2 bases and J lost 4; bases outside the gene matches: 4. This CDR3 contains 14 residues. CDR3 sequence: CASSLNRGSTEAFF. The CDR3 region has the DNA TGTGCCAGCAGCTTAAACAGGGGTAGCACTGAAGCTTTCTTT.

The chain employs TRBV4-2 and TRBJ2-7; 9 bases fit TRBD2. Germline V gives CDR1 LGHNA, CDR2 YNFKEQ. There are 16 residues in the CDR3. After removal of 5 bases from V and 4 bases from J, the junction contained 12 bases not matched to a gene. The DNA of the CDR3 is TGTGCCAGCAGCTTAAGGGCCAGCGGGGGGAAATACGAGCAGTACTTC. Encoded protein: CASSLRASGGKYEQYF.

The chain is built from TRBV7-3 and TRBJ2-1; D remains unclear. The V end lost 3 bases, the J end lost 0 bases, and 6 bases lay between the germline ends. Germline CDR1 and CDR2: SGHTA and FQGTGA. The CDR3 loop spans 14 amino acids. As DNA, the CDR3 is TGTGCCAGCAGCTTCGCCGGCTCCTACAATGAGCAGTTCTTC. This translates into CASSFAGSYNEQFF.

This clone was observed a single time. The V gene is TRBV2, the J gene TRBJ2-5, with 12 bases identical to TRBD2. V dropped 5 bases and J dropped 5; count of bases not matched to a gene: 6. The germline gives CDR1 SNHLY, CDR2 FYNNEI. The CDR3 runs to 15 residues. In nucleotides, the CDR3 is TGTGCCAGCAGTAGACTAGCGGGGGATAAGGAGACCCAGTACTTC. Its protein is CASSRLAGDKETQYF. Full variable domain (remainder filled in from reference TRBV2 and TRBJ2-5): EPEVTQTPSHQVTQMGQEVILRCVPISNHLYFYWYRQILGQKVEFLVSFYNNEISEKSEIFDDQFSVERPDGSNFTLKIRSTKLEDSAMYFCASSRLAGDKETQYFGPGTRLLVL.

The chain recombines TRBV28 with TRBJ1-4; D gene unclear. The CDR3 has 14 residues. Germline V gene data show CDR1 as MDHEN and CDR2 as SYDVKM. V dropped 4 bases and J dropped 4 bases, with 10 bases sitting between them. The CDR3 here is CASSSEVINEKLFF. The CDR3 DNA reads TGTGCCAGCAGTTCGGAGGTGATTAATGAAAAACTGTTTTTT. Together with reference TRBV28 and TRBJ1-4, the CDR3 gives the full variable domain: DVKVTQSSRYLVKRTGEKVFLECVQDMDHENMFWYRQDPGLGLRLIYFSYDVKMKEKGDIPEGYSVSREKKERFSLILESASTNQTSMYLCASSSEVINEKLFFGSGTQLSVL.

The genes are TRBV5-1 and TRBJ2-5; D could derive from TRBD1 or TRBD2 (5 bases each). This CDR3 contains 14 residues. Germline-derived CDR1 and CDR2 are SGHRS and YFSETQ. Trimming removed 2 bases from V and 0 bases from J, with 8 bases in between. The CDR3 DNA is TGCGCCAGCAGCTTAATGGGGGACCAAGAGACCCAGTACTTC. It translates to CASSLMGDQETQYF. Together with reference TRBV5-1 and TRBJ2-5, the CDR3 gives the full variable domain: KAGVTQTPRYLIKTRGQQVTLSCSPISGHRSVSWYQQTPGQGLQFLFEYFSETQRNKGNFPGRFSGRQFSNSRSEMNVSTLELGDSALYLCASSLMGDQETQYFGPGTRLLVL.

J is TRBJ2-1 and V is TRBV7-2, with D possibly being TRBD1 or TRBD2 (5 bases each). The CDR3 runs to 15 residues. Between the trimmed V and J ends, which lost 5 bases and 7 bases, there was a span of 18 bases. Germline V gene sequence: CDR1 SGHTA, CDR2 FQGNSA. The CDR3 DNA reads as TGTGCCAGCAGCGACCGGGACCGCGGGTTGAATGAGCAGTTCTTC. It translates to CASSDRDRGLNEQFF. Based on the CDR3 plus reference TRBV7-2 and TRBJ2-1, the full variable domain is GAGVSQSPSNKVTEKGKDVELRCDPISGHTALYWYRQSLGQGLEFLIYFQGNSAPDKSGLPSDRFSAERTGGSVSTLTIQRTQQEDSAVYLCASSDRDRGLNEQFFGPGTRLTVL.

This clone was seen a handful of times. The chain carries TRBV14 and TRBJ2-3; D unresolved. Trimming cost V 1 base and J 8 bases, with 13 bases left between them. Germline V gene sequence: CDR1 SGHDN, CDR2 FVKESK. The CDR3 extends over 14 amino acids. CDR3 region: CASSQVARWSTQYF. The CDR3 DNA sequence: TGTGCCAGCAGCCAAGTTGCGAGGTGGAGTACGCAGTATTTT.

This clone was counted between two and nine times. CDR3 region: CASSQELVHNEQFF. CDR3 DNA sequence: TGTGCCAGCAGCCAAGAACTAGTGCACAATGAGCAGTTCTTC. V usage is TRBV14 and J usage is TRBJ2-1; a weak D match, TRBD2 (5 bases). The CDR3 loop spans 14 amino acids. Germline V gives CDR1 SGHDN, CDR2 FVKESK. The V and J ends lost 0 bases and 5 bases respectively, with 8 bases between them.